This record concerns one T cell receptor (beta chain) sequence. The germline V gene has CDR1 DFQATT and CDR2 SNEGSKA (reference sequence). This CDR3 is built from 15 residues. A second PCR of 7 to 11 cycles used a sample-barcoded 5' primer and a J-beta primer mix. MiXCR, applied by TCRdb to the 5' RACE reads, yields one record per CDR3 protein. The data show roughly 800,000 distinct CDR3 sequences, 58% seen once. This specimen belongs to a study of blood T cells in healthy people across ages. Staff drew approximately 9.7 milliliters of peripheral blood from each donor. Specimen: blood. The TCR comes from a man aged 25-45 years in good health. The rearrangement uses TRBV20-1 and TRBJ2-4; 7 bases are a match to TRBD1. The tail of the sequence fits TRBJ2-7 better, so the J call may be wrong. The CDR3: CSASPPTGSSYEQYF. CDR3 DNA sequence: TGCAGTGCTAGTCCCCCGACAGGGAGCTCCTACGAGCAGTACTTC.